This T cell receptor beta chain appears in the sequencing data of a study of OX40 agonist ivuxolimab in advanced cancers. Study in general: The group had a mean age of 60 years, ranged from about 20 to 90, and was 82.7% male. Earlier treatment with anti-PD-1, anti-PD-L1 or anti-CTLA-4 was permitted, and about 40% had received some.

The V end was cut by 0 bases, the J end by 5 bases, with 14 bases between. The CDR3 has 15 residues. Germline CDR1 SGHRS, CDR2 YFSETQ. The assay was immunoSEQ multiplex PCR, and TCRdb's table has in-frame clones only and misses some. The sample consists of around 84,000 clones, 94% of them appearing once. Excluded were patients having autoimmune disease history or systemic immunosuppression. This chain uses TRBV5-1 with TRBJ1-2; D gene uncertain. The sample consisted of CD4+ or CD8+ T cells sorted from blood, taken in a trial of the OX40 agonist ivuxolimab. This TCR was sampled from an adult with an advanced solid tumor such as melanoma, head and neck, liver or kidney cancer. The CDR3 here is CASSLVPGRGYGYTF. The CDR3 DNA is TGCGCCAGCAGCTTGGTGCCCGGCCGTGGGTATGGCTACACCTTC. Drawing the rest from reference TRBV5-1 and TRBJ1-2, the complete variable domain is KAGVTQTPRYLIKTRGQQVTLSCSPISGHRSVSWYQQTPGQGLQFLFEYFSETQRNKGNFPGRFSGRQFSNSRSEMNVSTLELGDSALYLCASSLVPGRGYGYTFGSGTRLTVV.